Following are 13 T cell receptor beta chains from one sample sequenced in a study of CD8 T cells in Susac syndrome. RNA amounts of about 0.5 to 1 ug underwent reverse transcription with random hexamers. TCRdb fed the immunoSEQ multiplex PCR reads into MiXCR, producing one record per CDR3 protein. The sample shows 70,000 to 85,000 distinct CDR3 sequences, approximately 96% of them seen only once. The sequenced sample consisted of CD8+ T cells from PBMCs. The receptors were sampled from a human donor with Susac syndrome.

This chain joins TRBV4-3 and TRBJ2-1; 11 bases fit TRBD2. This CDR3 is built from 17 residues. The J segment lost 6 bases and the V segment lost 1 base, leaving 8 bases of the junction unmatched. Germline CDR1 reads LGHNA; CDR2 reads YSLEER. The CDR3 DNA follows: TGCGCCAGCAGCCAAGGGGCCACTAGCGGGAGAGGCAATGAGCAGTTCTTC. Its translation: CASSQGATSGRGNEQFF.

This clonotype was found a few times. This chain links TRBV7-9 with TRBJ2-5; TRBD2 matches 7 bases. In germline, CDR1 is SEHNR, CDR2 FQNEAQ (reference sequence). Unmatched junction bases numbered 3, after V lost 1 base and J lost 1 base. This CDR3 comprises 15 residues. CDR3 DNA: TGTGCCAGCAGCTTAGTTGCGGGGGTCCAAGAGACCCAGTACTTC. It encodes CASSLVAGVQETQYF.

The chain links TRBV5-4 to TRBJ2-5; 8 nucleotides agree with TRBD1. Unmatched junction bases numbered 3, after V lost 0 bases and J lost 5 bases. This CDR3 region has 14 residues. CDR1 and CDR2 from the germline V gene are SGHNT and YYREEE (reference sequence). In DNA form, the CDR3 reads TGTGCCAGCAGCTTGGACCAGGGGGCGGAGACCCAGTACTTC. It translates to CASSLDQGAETQYF.

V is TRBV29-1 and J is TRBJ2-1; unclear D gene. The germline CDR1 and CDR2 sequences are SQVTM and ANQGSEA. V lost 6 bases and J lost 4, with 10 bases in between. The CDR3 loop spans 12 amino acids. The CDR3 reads CSVHGDYNEQFF. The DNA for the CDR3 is TGCAGCGTCCATGGGGATTACAATGAGCAGTTCTTC.

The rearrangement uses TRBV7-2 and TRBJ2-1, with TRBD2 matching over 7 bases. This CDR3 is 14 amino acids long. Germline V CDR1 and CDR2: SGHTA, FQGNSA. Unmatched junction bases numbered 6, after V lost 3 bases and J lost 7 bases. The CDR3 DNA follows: TGTGCCAGCAGCTTGGCGTCGGGGGGTAATGAGCAGTTCTTC. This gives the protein CASSLASGGNEQFF.

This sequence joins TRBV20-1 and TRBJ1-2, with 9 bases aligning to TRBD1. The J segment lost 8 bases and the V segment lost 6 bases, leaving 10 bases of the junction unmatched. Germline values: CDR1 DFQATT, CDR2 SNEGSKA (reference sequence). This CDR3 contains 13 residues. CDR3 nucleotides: TGCAGTGCCACAGGGGGCGCAACGCCCGGCTACACCTTC. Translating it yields CSATGGATPGYTF.

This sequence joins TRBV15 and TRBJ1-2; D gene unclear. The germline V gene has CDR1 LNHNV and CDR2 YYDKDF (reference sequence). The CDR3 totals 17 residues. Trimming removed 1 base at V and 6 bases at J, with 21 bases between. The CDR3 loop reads CATSRVGMYLEGDGYTF. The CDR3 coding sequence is TGTGCCACCAGCAGAGTCGGAATGTATCTCGAAGGCGATGGCTACACCTTC.

The CDR3: CASSDLLWAFF. For the CDR3, the DNA is TGTGCCAGCAGCGATCTCCTTTGGGCTTTCTTT. The chain carries TRBV2 and TRBJ1-1; D unclear. V was clipped by 6 bases and J by 11 bases, with 13 bases between them. The germline CDR1 and CDR2 sequences are SNHLY and FYNNEI. This CDR3 contains 11 residues.

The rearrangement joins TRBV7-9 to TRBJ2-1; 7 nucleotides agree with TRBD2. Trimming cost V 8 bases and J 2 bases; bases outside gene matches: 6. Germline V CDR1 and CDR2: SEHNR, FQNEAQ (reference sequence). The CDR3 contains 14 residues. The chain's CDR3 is CASGPSGAYNEQFF. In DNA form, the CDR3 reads TGTGCCAGCGGCCCAAGCGGGGCCTACAATGAGCAGTTCTTC.

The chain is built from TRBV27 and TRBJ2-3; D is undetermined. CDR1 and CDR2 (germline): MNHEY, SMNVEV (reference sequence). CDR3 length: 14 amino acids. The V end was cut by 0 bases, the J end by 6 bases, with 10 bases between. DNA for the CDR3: TGTGCCAGCAGTTTATCGGGATTCGGGGATACGCAGTATTTT. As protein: CASSLSGFGDTQYF.

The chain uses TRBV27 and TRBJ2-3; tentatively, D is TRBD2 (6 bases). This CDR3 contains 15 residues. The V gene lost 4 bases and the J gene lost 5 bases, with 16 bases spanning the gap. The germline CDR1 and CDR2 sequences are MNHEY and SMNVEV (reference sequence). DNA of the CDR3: TGTGCCAGCAGTTCCCAGGCGGGGAGAGGAGATACGCAGTATTTT. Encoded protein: CASSSQAGRGDTQYF.

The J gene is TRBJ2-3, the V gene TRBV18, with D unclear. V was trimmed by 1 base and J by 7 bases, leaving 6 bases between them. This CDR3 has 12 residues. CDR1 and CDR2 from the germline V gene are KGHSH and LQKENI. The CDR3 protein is CASSPLVNTQYF. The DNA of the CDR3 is TGTGCCAGCTCACCACTCGTTAATACGCAGTATTTT.

Here the CDR3 DNA reads TGTGCCAGCAGTTTTAACCCATCCTACGAGCAGTACTTC. Its translation is CASSFNPSYEQYF. The chain couples TRBV12-3 or TRBV12-4 to TRBJ2-7; D is undetermined. The CDR3 has 13 amino acids. The germline V and J ends were trimmed by 3 bases and 1 base, with 7 bases remaining between them.